This TCR beta chain was sequenced for a study of shared clonotypes between healthy human individuals. The test was conducted at deep level. In the original processing: Sequence data from immunoSEQ were junction-only and lacked quality scores; consequently, filtering differed. Clones were read by immunoSEQ multiplex PCR, and TCRdb kept only the in-frame ones, dropping some. V, J and clone size derive from that table, while D and trimming were established from the DNA sequence. The sample has around 500,000 clones; around 75% are singletons. In this sample, this clone turned up once. Its cognate antigen is unknown. Study-level results: Sampling involved blood alone; tissue repertoires likely differ.

Genomic DNA for unsorted samples was obtained from around 97 million PBMCs. The TCR was taken from a woman between 40 and 50 years old in good health. Some clones in this sample may be carry-over from other donors' samples. The source material was PBMCs.

The CDR3 DNA is TGTGCCAGCAGCTTAGATCCGGGAAGGGAGACCCAGTACTTC. This translates into CASSLDPGRETQYF. This rearrangement joins TRBV11-2 to TRBJ2-5; D is possibly TRBD2 (5 bases). CDR1 SGHAT and CDR2 FQNNGV come from the germline V gene. V was trimmed by 0 bases and J by 5 bases, leaving 10 bases between them. This CDR3 region has 14 residues.